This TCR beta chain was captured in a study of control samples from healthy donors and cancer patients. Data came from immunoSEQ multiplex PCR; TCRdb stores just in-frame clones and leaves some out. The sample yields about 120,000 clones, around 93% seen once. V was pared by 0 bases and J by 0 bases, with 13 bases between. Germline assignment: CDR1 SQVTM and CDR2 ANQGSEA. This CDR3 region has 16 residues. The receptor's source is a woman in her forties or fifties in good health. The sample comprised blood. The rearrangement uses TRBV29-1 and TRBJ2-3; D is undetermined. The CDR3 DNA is TGCAGCGTTGAAGATCCCCGGCGCCCTAGCACAGATACGCAGTATTTT. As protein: CSVEDPRRPSTDTQYF.